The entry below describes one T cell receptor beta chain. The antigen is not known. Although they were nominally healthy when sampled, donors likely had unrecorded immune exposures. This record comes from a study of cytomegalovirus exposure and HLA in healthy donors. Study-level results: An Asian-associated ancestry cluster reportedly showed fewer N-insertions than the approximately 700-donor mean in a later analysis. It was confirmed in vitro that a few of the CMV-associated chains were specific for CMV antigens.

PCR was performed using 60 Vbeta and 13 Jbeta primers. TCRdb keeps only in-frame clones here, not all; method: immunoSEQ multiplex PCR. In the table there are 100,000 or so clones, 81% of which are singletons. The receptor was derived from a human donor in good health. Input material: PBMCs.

The CDR3 DNA reads TGTGCCAGCAGCTTAGCAGGGAGCTTAGGCTACACCTTC. Amino acid sequence: CASSLAGSLGYTF. This rearrangement joins TRBV7-8 to TRBJ1-2, with D hard to call. The V end lost 0 bases, the J end lost 8 bases, and 10 bases lay between the germline ends. Germline lookup yields CDR1 SGHVS and CDR2 FQNEAQ. The CDR3 has 13 amino acids.